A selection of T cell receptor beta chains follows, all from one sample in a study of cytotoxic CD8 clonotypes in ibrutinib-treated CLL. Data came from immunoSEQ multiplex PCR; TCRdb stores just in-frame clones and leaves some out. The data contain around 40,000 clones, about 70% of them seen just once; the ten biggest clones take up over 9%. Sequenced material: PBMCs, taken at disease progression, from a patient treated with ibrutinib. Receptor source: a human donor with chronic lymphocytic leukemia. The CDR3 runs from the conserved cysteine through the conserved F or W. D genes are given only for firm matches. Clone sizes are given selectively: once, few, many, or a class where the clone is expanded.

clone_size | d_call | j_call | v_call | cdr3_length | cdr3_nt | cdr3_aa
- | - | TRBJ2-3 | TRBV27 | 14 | TGTGCCACCGGGCTAGCTATGGGGGGAGATACGCAGTATTTT | CATGLAMGGDTQYF
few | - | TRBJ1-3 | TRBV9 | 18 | TGTGCCAGCAGCGTCTCCTCAGGACTACCCAACTCTGGAAACACCATATATTTT | CASSVSSGLPNSGNTIYF
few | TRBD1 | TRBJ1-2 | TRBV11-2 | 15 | TGTGCCAGCAGCGCTGCCGGGACAGCAGTGAATGGCTACACCTTC | CASSAAGTAVNGYTF
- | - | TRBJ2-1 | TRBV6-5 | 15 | TGTGCCAGCAGTTACTCGACCACGAGTGCCAATGAGCAGTTCTTC | CASSYSTTSANEQFF
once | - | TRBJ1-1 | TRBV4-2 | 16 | TGTGCCAGCAGCCCCGGCCCCATAGGGCCAAGGTTAGAAGCTTTCTTT | CASSPGPIGPRLEAFF
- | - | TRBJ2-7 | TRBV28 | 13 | TGTGCCAGCAATGTTGACAGAGACTACGAGCAGTACTTC | CASNVDRDYEQYF
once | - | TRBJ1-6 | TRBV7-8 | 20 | TGTGCCAGCAGCTTATACGCGGGTTTGGTTATTCGCTCCTATAATTCACCCCTCCACTTT | CASSLYAGLVIRSYNSPLHF
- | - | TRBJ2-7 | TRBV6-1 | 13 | TGTGCCAGCAAGATGGGGGACTCCTACGAGCAGTACTTC | CASKMGDSYEQYF
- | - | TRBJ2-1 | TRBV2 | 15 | TGTGCCAGCAGTGAATTCGGTGGCCTATGGAATGAGCAGTTCTTC | CASSEFGGLWNEQFF
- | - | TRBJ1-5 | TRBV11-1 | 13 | TGTGCCAGCAGCCTACGGACAGATCAGCCCCAGCATTTT | CASSLRTDQPQHF
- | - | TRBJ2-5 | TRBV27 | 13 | TGTGCCAGCGGTTTACCACCACAAGAGACCCAGTACTTC | CASGLPPQETQYF
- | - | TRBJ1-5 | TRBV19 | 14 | TGTGCCAGTAGAAAGCTCGGGAGGAATCAGCCCCAGCATTTT | CASRKLGRNQPQHF
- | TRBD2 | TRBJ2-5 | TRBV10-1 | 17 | TGCGCCAGCAGTGAGTCGACGGGACTAGCGGGGGAAGAGACCCAGTACTTC | CASSESTGLAGEETQYF
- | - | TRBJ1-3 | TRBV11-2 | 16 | TGTGCCAGCAGCCACCCCGGCAGAGTGGGGGGAAACACCATATATTTT | CASSHPGRVGGNTIYF
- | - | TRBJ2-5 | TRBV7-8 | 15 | TGTGCCAGCAGCCCACGGACGCAAGATCAAGAGACCCAGTACTTC | CASSPRTQDQETQYF
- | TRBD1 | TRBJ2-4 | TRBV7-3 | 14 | TGTGCCAGCAGCCCCCAGGGGGCAACGGACATTCAGTACTTC | CASSPQGATDIQYF
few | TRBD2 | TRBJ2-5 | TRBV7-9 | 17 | TGTGCCAGCAGCGACACCCCGGGACTAGCATTCGAAGAGACCCAGTACTTC | CASSDTPGLAFEETQYF
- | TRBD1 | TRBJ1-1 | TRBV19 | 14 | TGTGCCAGTACCGGACAGGGGGCAGTCACTGAAGCTTTCTTT | CASTGQGAVTEAFF
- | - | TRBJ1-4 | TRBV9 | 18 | TGTGCCAGCAGCGTAGCGGGGGGGCCAATGTCAACTAATGAAAAACTGTTTTTT | CASSVAGGPMSTNEKLFF
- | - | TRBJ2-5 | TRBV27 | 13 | TGTGCCAGCAGTTTGTGGCCGAGGGAGACCCAGTACTTC | CASSLWPRETQYF
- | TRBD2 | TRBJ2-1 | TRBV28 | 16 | TGTGCCAGCAGTGCCCGACTAGCGGGACTCGACAATGAGCAGTTCTTC | CASSARLAGLDNEQFF
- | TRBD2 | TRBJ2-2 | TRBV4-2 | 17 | TGTGCCAGCAGCCAAGTGGCTAGCGGGATTTACACCGGGGAGCTGTTTTTT | CASSQVASGIYTGELFF
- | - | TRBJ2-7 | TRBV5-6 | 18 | TGTGCCAGCAGCTCCTGGGGGGGCGGGCCAACACCCCCCTACGAGCAGTACTTC | CASSSWGGGPTPPYEQYF
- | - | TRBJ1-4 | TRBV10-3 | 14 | TGTGCCATCAGTGAGTCGATTTATCAGGAAAAACTGTTTTTT | CAISESIYQEKLFF
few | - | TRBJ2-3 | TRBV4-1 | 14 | TGCGCCAGCAGCCGCGAGCCATTCGTGGATACGCAGTATTTT | CASSREPFVDTQYF